This TCR beta chain was sequenced for a study of blood T cell repertoires in COVID-19. About the research overall: From T cells, B-cell-depleted T cells, or PBMCs came the material, which was cDNA or gDNA.

This clone has just one count. The protocol was immunoSEQ multiplex PCR, while the TCRdb copy is restricted to in-frame clones and leaves out a portion. Seen here are some 150,000 clones, roughly 85% observed once, and the top ten hold roughly 3.4%. Germline assignment: CDR1 KGHSH and CDR2 LQKENI. Trimming cost V 3 bases and J 5 bases; bases outside gene matches: 7. The CDR3 totals 14 residues. The source is a man aged 70-80 years with acute or convalescent COVID-19. Sequencing was done on a sample of peripheral blood. The chain links TRBV18 to TRBJ2-7; 7 bases are a match to TRBD2. The CDR3 DNA sequence: TGTGCCAGCTCACCCCTGGGAGGGGCCGACGAGCAGTACTTC. Protein sequence: CASSPLGGADEQYF.